The clone carrying this T cell receptor (beta chain) was observed many times. Its target is unknown. The CDR3 length is 13 residues. The germline V gene encodes CDR1 SQVTM and CDR2 ANQGSEA. The V and J ends lost 5 bases and 3 bases, in that order; junction bases with no gene match: 6. The study based diagnoses on clinical symptoms, serum thyroxine and TRAb, thyroid ultrasound and orbital computed tomography. These data originate in a study of T cells in Graves' hyperthyroidism and ophthalmopathy. General study findings and limits: The authors' 13 V-J model separated ophthalmopathy from stable hyperthyroidism.

Regions amplified from RNA transcripts were the TCR beta CDR3 regions. Researchers ran a first-round RT-PCR on the TCR CDR3 using the HTBI primer set. One entry per CDR3 protein, called by TCRdb with MiXCR from the multiplex PCR reads. This sample carries hundreds of thousands of distinct CDR3 sequences, 14% to 15% of them seen once, and the ten largest clones take 4% to 5.5%. Material for sequencing was blood. The origin of this receptor is a woman between 35 and 50 years old with Graves' ophthalmopathy. The chain joins TRBV29-1 to TRBJ1-1; TRBD1 aligns across 7 bases. Written as DNA, the CDR3 is TGCAGCGTTCAGGGGGGCGCAGACACTGAAGCTTTCTTT. It is translated as CSVQGGADTEAFF.